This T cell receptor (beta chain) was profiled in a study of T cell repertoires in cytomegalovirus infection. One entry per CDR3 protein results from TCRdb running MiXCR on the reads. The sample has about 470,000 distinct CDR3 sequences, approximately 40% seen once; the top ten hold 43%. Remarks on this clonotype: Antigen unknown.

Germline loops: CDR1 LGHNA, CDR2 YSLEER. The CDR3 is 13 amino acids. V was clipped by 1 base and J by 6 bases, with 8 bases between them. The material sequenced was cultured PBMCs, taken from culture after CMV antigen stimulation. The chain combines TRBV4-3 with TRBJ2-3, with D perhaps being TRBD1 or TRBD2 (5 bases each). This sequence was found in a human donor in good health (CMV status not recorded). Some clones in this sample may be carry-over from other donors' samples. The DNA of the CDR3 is TGCGCCAGCAGCCAAGGGGACCACGATACGCAGTATTTT. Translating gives CASSQGDHDTQYF.